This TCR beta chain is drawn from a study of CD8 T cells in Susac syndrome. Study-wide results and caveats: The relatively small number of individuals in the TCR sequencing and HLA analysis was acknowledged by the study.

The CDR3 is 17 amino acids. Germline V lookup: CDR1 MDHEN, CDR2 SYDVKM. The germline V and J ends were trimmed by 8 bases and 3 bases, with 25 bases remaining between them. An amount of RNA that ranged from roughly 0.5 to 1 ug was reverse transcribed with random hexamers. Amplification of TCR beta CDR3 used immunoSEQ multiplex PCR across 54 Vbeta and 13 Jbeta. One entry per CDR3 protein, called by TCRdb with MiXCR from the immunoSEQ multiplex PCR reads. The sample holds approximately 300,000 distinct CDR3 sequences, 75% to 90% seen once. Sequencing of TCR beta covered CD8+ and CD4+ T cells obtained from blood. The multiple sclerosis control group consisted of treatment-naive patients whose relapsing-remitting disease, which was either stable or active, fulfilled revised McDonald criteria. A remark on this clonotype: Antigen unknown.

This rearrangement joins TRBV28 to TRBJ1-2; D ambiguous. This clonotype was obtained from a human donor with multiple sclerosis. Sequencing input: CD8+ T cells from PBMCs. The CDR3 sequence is CASLQAYFDSLDYGYTF. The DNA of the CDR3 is TGTGCCAGCTTGCAGGCTTACTTTGACTCCTTGGACTATGGCTACACCTTC.